This section outlines one TCR beta chain sequence together with its context. What it binds is not known. cDNA molecules, individually, were tagged with unique molecular identifiers. TCRdb fed the 5' RACE reads into MiXCR, producing one record per CDR3 protein. The repertoire has tens of thousands of distinct CDR3 sequences, around 12% of them found once; the top ten carry about 5%. This entry is derived from a study of early T cells in non-severe SARS-CoV-2 infection. Study at large: RNA in bulk from unsorted whole blood was sequenced, and chains were unpaired.

Germline CDR1 and CDR2: SGHVS and FNYEAQ. The CDR3 sequence is 15 residues long. Between the trimmed V and J ends, which lost 5 bases and 9 bases, there was a span of 17 bases. Study-level results: Sequences matched to VDJdb favored anti-spike CD8 responses, while private and CD4 specificities were missed.

The rearrangement uses TRBV7-6 and TRBJ2-6; D is perhaps TRBD1 (5 bases). The clonotype comes from an adult who was a healthcare worker with PCR-confirmed SARS-CoV-2 infection or an uninfected control (not recorded which). The specimen was whole blood. The CDR3 DNA is TGTGCCAGCAGCCCCGACAGCTCCGAGGTCAACGTCCTGACTTTC. This encodes CASSPDSSEVNVLTF.